This TCR beta chain appears in the sequencing data of a study of CD4 and CD8 cells across lung adenocarcinoma regions. Donors had localized lung adenocarcinoma, a non-small cell lung cancer. TCRdb redid the calling of the PCR reads with MiXCR, one entry per CDR3 protein. The sample holds over 20,000 distinct CDR3 sequences, approximately 49% seen once. This CDR3 is built from 13 residues. Germline lookup yields CDR1 MNHNS and CDR2 SASEGT. Trimming took off 7 bases at V and 0 bases at J, with 9 bases between the two ends. Sequenced input: CD8+ T cells from the center of a lung tumor. V and J are TRBV6-1 and TRBJ1-1; maybe TRBD1 (5 bases). This receptor was taken from a female donor with lung adenocarcinoma. The CD4 and CD8 labels of this study may be unreliable. The chain's CDR3 is CASKGVMNTEAFF. CDR3 DNA: TGTGCCAGCAAAGGGGTCATGAACACTGAAGCTTTCTTT.